The T cell receptor (beta chain) described here comes from a study of OX40 agonist ivuxolimab in advanced cancers. Study background: Allowance was made for prior anti-PD-1, anti-PD-L1 or anti-CTLA-4 therapy, and 35% to 40% had some. Three patients had partial responses: one hepatocellular carcinoma, two cutaneous melanoma.

Germline values: CDR1 SGHTA, CDR2 FQGNSA. V was clipped by 6 bases and J by 3 bases; unmatched bases: 4. The CDR3 is made up of 13 amino acids. This clone was observed a single time. Sequenced by immunoSEQ multiplex PCR; TCRdb stores in-frame clones only, minus some. This table holds tens of thousands of clones, 80% to 90% found once. The sequenced sample was CD4+ or CD8+ T cells sorted from blood, obtained in a trial of the OX40 agonist ivuxolimab. The chain employs TRBV7-2 and TRBJ2-5; 7 bases line up with TRBD2. This receptor was identified in an adult with an advanced solid tumor such as melanoma, head and neck, liver or kidney cancer. This chain's CDR3 is CASSRGTKETQYF. The CDR3 coding sequence is TGTGCCAGCAGTCGCGGGACTAAAGAGACCCAGTACTTC. Complete variable domain (other parts from reference TRBV7-2 and TRBJ2-5): GAGVSQSPSNKVTEKGKDVELRCDPISGHTALYWYRQSLGQGLEFLIYFQGNSAPDKSGLPSDRFSAERTGGSVSTLTIQRTQQEDSAVYLCASSRGTKETQYFGPGTRLLVL.